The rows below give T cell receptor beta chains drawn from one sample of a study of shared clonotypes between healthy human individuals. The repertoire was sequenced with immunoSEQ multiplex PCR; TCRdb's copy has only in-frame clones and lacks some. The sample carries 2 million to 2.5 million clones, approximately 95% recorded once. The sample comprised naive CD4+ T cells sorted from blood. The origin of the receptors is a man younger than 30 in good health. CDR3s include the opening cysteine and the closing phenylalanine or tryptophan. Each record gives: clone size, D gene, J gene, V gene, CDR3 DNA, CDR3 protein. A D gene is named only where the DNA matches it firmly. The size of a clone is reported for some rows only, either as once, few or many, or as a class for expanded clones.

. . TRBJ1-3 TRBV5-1 TGCGCCAGCAGGTTCGGAAACACCATATATTTT CASRFGNTIYF
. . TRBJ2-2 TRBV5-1 TGCGCCAGCAGCTGGCCCCCCACCGGGGAGCTGTTTTTT CASSWPPTGELFF
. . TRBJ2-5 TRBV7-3 TGTGCCAGCAGCCCGGGAATCGGGGAGACCCAGTACTTC CASSPGIGETQYF
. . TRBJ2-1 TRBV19 TGTGCCAGTAGTTCTGGGGGGCTTTACAATGAGCAGTTCTTC CASSSGGLYNEQFF
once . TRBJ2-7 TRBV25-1 TGTGCCAGCAGTGAATCTGCGGGTAACTACGAGCAGTACTTC CASSESAGNYEQYF
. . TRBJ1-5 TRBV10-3 TGTGCCATCAGTGAGTCGAACTTACCCCAGCATTTT CAISESNLPQHF
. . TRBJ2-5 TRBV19 TGTGCCAGTAGTATAGGGTTCGGGACACAAGAGACCCAGTACTTC CASSIGFGTQETQYF
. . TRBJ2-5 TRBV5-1 TGCGCCAGCAGCTTGGCGGGGGCAGGGGACCAAGAGACCCAGTACTTC CASSLAGAGDQETQYF
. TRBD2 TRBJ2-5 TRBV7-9 TGTGCCAGCAGCTTAGCGACTAGCGGTCAAGAGACCCAGTACTTC CASSLATSGQETQYF
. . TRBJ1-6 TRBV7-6 TGTGCCAGCATCCCCCACCGGGAGGGCGTGGGGTATAATTCACCCCTCCACTTT CASIPHREGVGYNSPLHF
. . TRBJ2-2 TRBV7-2 TGTGCCAGCAGCTTAGGTACAGGGAAAACGACCGGGGAGCTGTTTTTT CASSLGTGKTTGELFF
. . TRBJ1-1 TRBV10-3 TGTGCCATCAGTGGGGAGTGGACTGAAGCTTTCTTT CAISGEWTEAFF
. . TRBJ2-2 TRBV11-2 TGTGCCAGCAGCTCGGTCCCAGGGCTCGGGGGTAGGGAGCTGTTTTTT CASSSVPGLGGRELFF
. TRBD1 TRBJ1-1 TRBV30 TGTGCCTGGAGTAAGAGGGGGACAGGGGGCGGCGGCGCTGAAGCTTTCTTT CAWSKRGTGGGGAEAFF
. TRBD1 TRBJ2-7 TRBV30 TGTGCCTGGAGTCCCGGGACAGGGATTTACGAGCAGTACTTC CAWSPGTGIYEQYF
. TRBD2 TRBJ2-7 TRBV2 TGTGCCAGCACCTCTGCGCCTAGCGGGGGAACCTACGAGCAGTACTTC CASTSAPSGGTYEQYF